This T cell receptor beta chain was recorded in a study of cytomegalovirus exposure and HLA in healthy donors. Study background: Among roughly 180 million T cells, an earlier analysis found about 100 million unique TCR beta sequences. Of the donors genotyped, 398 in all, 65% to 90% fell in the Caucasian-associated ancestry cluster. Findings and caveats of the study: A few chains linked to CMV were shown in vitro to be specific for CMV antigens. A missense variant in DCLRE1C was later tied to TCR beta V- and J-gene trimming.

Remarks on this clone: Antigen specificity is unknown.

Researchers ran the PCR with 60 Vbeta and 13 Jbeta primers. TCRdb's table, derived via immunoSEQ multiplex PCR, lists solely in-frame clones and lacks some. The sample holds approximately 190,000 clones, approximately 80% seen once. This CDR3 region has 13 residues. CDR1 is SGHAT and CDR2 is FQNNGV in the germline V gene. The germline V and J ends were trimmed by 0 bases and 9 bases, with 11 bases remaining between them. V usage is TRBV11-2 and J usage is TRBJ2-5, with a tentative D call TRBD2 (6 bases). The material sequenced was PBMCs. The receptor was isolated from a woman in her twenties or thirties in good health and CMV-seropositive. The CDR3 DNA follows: TGTGCCAGCAGCTTAGATCCCAGGGAGGCCCAGTACTTC. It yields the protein CASSLDPREAQYF.